The 20 T cell receptor beta chains given below trace back to one sample, sequenced in a study of shared clonotypes between healthy human individuals. Produced via immunoSEQ multiplex PCR; TCRdb's table is partial and in-frame only. The profile shows fewer than 500,000 clones, around 79% of them singletons. Source material: PBMCs. These receptors were obtained from a woman aged 40-49 years in good health. Some clones in this sample may be carry-over from other donors' samples.

The genes are TRBV13 and TRBJ2-2; tentatively, D is TRBD1 or TRBD2 (6 bases each). Germline CDR1 and CDR2: PRHDT and FYEKMQ (reference sequence). The V and J ends lost 2 bases and 5 bases respectively, with 9 bases between them. The CDR3 loop spans 14 amino acids. The CDR3 DNA is TGTGCCAGCAGCTTACAGGGGAGGACCGGGGAGCTGTTTTTT. It is translated as CASSLQGRTGELFF.

V is TRBV6-5 and J is TRBJ2-3, with 10 bases that match TRBD2. Per germline, CDR1 MNHEY and CDR2 SVGAGI. J lost 4 bases, V lost 6 bases, and 7 bases had no gene match. This CDR3 spans 15 amino acids. CDR3 loop: CASSLSGRTADTQYF. The CDR3 DNA reads as TGTGCCAGCAGCCTTAGCGGGAGGACGGCAGATACGCAGTATTTT.

The J gene is TRBJ2-2, the V gene TRBV11-2, with 8 positions matching TRBD2. V dropped 6 bases and J dropped 1; count of bases not matched to a gene: 4. This CDR3 is 15 amino acids long. CDR1 is SGHAT and CDR2 is FQNNGV in the germline V gene. The CDR3 DNA is TGTGCCAGCAGTGGGGCGGGAGGGAACACCGGGGAGCTGTTTTTT. Protein product: CASSGAGGNTGELFF.

V is TRBV19 and J is TRBJ1-2; 10 nucleotides line up with TRBD1. The CDR3 runs 16 residues. Trimming cost V 1 base and J 8 bases; bases outside gene matches: 10. CDR1 and CDR2 (germline): LNHDA, SQIVND (reference sequence). CDR3 in DNA: TGTGCCAGTAGTATAGGAGGGGACAGGGGATCGAGCGGCTACACCTTC. Translating gives CASSIGGDRGSSGYTF. Full variable domain (outside the CDR3, taken from reference TRBV19 and TRBJ1-2): DGGITQSPKYLFRKEGQNVTLSCEQNLNHDAMYWYRQDPGQGLRLIYYSQIVNDFQKGDIAEGYSVSREKKESFPLTVTSAQKNPTAFYLCASSIGGDRGSSGYTFGSGTRLTVV.

The chain links TRBV25-1 to TRBJ2-7; D is unresolved. CDR3 length: 15 residues. V lost 4 bases to trimming and J lost 5 bases, with 18 bases between them. Germline CDR1 MGHDK, CDR2 SYGVNS. The CDR3 DNA is TGTGCCAGCAGTGGCCCCCCAACCCGACGCGACGAGCAGTACTTC. This gives the protein CASSGPPTRRDEQYF.

This sequence joins TRBV7-9 and TRBJ1-2, with 7 bases identical to TRBD1. V dropped 4 bases and J dropped 4; count of bases not matched to a gene: 9. CDR1 is SEHNR and CDR2 is FQNEAQ in the germline V gene (reference sequence). This CDR3 region has 15 residues. In nucleotides, the CDR3 is TGTGCCAGCAGCTCCGGACAGGATCCTTCCTATGGCTACACCTTC. Its translation is CASSSGQDPSYGYTF. The whole variable domain, remainder taken from reference TRBV7-9 and TRBJ1-2, is DTGVSQNPRHKITKRGQNVTFRCDPISEHNRLYWYRQTLGQGPEFLTYFQNEAQLEKSRLLSDRFSAERPKGSFSTLEIQRTEQGDSAMYLCASSSGQDPSYGYTFGSGTRLTVV.

The chain combines TRBV11-2 with TRBJ2-5; 8 nucleotides agree with TRBD2. After removal of 5 bases from V and 3 bases from J, the junction contained 8 bases not matched to a gene. The CDR3 covers 15 residues. The germline V gene encodes CDR1 SGHAT and CDR2 FQNNGV. CDR3 in amino acids: CASSVAGTREETQYF. The DNA for the CDR3 is TGTGCCAGCAGCGTGGCCGGGACTAGGGAAGAGACCCAGTACTTC.

The V gene is TRBV25-1, the J gene TRBJ2-7; TRBD1 agrees at 8 bases. The V gene's germline CDR1 is MGHDK and CDR2 SYGVNS. V lost 6 bases and J lost 3; bases outside the gene matches: 4. This CDR3 region has 13 residues. The CDR3 DNA sequence: TGTGCCAGCAGAGGACAGGGCGGCTACGAGCAGTACTTC. Protein sequence: CASRGQGGYEQYF.

The chain has TRBV19 and TRBJ1-5; maybe TRBD1 (6 bases). Germline lookup yields CDR1 LNHDA and CDR2 SQIVND (reference sequence). V was clipped by 11 bases and J by 6 bases, with 26 bases between them. CDR3 size: 16 residues. The CDR3 sequence: CASSTLSRGAIQPQHF. Here the CDR3 DNA reads TGTGCCTCAAGTACTCTCAGCAGGGGCGCAATTCAGCCCCAGCATTTT.

Points on this clone: A far larger clone lies a single base away; this is likely a read error. CDR3 sequence (DNA): TGTGCCAGCAGTGACTCAGGTCACGCCGGGGAGCTGTTTTTT. Protein: CASSDSGHAGELFF. This chain connects TRBV6-4 to TRBJ2-2; no firm D call. Per germline, CDR1 MRHNA and CDR2 SNTAGT. This CDR3 comprises 14 residues. Trimming took off 0 bases at V and 6 bases at J, with 8 bases between the two ends.

This clone was detected once. The J gene is TRBJ2-1, the V gene TRBV14; a possible D gene is TRBD2 (5 bases). Trimming removed 0 bases at V and 2 bases at J, with 17 bases between. This CDR3 spans 18 amino acids. Germline CDR1 reads SGHDN; CDR2 reads FVKESK. The CDR3 nucleotides are TGTGCCAGCAGCCAAGAACCAAGGAGGAGTCGGGCCTACAATGAGCAGTTCTTC. It encodes CASSQEPRRSRAYNEQFF.

The chain joins TRBV7-2 to TRBJ2-3, with TRBD2 matching over 9 bases. Germline V CDR1 and CDR2: SGHTA, FQGNSA. V was clipped by 2 bases and J by 4 bases; unmatched bases: 4. This CDR3 has 15 residues. The CDR3 nucleotides read TGTGCCAGCAGCTTAAGGACTAGCGCGGCAGATACGCAGTATTTT. It yields the protein CASSLRTSAADTQYF.

V is TRBV27 and J is TRBJ1-4; maybe TRBD1 (5 bases). Germline assignment: CDR1 MNHEY and CDR2 SMNVEV (reference sequence). This CDR3 is 14 amino acids long. Trimming cost V 2 bases and J 7 bases, with 11 bases left between them. The DNA of the CDR3 is TGTGCCAGCAGTTTAAGTCAGGGTGTTGAAAAACTGTTTTTT. Amino acid sequence: CASSLSQGVEKLFF.

CDR3 residues: CASSTYLTGRNIQYF. CDR3 in DNA: TGTGCCAGCAGCACTTACTTGACAGGGAGGAACATTCAGTACTTC. This chain links TRBV7-2 with TRBJ2-4; perhaps TRBD1 as D (7 bases). Germline values: CDR1 SGHTA, CDR2 FQGNSA. There are 15 residues in the CDR3. V was cut by 5 bases and J by 7 bases, with 18 bases left in between.

The chain combines TRBV14 with TRBJ1-1; weak D call: TRBD1 (6 bases). Trimming removed 5 bases at V and 7 bases at J, with 14 bases between. The germline V gene encodes CDR1 SGHDN and CDR2 FVKESK. This CDR3 spans 13 amino acids. The CDR3 loop reads CASSYLATGEAFF. CDR3 DNA: TGTGCCAGCAGCTACTTAGCGACAGGTGAAGCTTTCTTT. Drawing the rest from reference TRBV14 and TRBJ1-1, the complete variable domain is EAGVTQFPSHSVIEKGQTVTLRCDPISGHDNLYWYRRVMGKEIKFLLHFVKESKQDESGMPNNRFLAERTGGTYSTLKVQPAELEDSGVYFCASSYLATGEAFFGQGTRLTVV.

The chain is built from TRBV6-6 and TRBJ2-7; D may correspond to TRBD1 or TRBD2 (6 bases each). CDR3 length: 15 residues. Looked up from germline, CDR1 is MNHNY and CDR2 is SVGAGI (reference sequence). V was trimmed by 0 bases and J by 0 bases, leaving 9 bases between them. DNA for the CDR3: TGTGCCAGCAGTTACTCGAGGGGGGCCTCCTACGAGCAGTACTTC. Its protein product is CASSYSRGASYEQYF.

This clone was counted only a few times. Other DNA sequences in the same sample also yield this CDR3. The chain recombines TRBV5-1 with TRBJ1-3; D call uncertain. The CDR3 consists of 14 residues. Trimming stripped 0 bases from V and 0 bases from J, with 4 bases between. CDR1 SGHRS and CDR2 YFSETQ come from the germline V gene. CDR3 protein: CASSLGVSGNTIYF. DNA of the CDR3: TGCGCCAGCAGCTTGGGTGTCTCTGGAAACACCATATATTTT.

To note about this clone: Other DNA sequences of this sample code for an identical CDR3. This chain connects TRBV5-1 to TRBJ1-1; D might be TRBD1 (5 bases). The V gene's germline CDR1 is SGHRS and CDR2 YFSETQ. V shed 0 bases and J shed 2 bases, with 8 bases lying between them. This CDR3 is built from 14 residues. The chain's CDR3 is CASSLAGGNTEAFF. The CDR3 DNA is TGCGCCAGCAGCTTGGCCGGGGGAAACACTGAAGCTTTCTTT.

The chain uses TRBV18 and TRBJ2-7; 7 nucleotides match TRBD1. With V trimmed by 2 bases and J by 3 bases, 4 bases remained unmatched. The CDR3 runs to 14 residues. Germline V gene lookup returns CDR1 KGHSH and CDR2 LQKENI. The CDR3 nucleotides read TGTGCCAGCTCACCAAAGGGACAGAACTACGAGCAGTACTTC. It codes for CASSPKGQNYEQYF.

The J gene is TRBJ2-7, the V gene TRBV11-2, with D uncertain. This CDR3 is 11 amino acids long. Germline V gene sequence: CDR1 SGHAT, CDR2 FQNNGV. V was cut by 2 bases and J by 5 bases, with 4 bases left in between. The CDR3 bases are TGTGCCAGCAGCTTATACGACGAGCAGTACTTC. The encoded protein is CASSLYDEQYF. The full variable domain, in which reference TRBV11-2 and TRBJ2-7 provide the parts outside the CDR3, is EAGVAQSPRYKIIEKRQSVAFWCNPISGHATLYWYQQILGQGPKLLIQFQNNGVVDDSQLPKDRFSAERLKGVDSTLKIQPAKLEDSAVYLCASSLYDEQYFGPGTRLTVT.